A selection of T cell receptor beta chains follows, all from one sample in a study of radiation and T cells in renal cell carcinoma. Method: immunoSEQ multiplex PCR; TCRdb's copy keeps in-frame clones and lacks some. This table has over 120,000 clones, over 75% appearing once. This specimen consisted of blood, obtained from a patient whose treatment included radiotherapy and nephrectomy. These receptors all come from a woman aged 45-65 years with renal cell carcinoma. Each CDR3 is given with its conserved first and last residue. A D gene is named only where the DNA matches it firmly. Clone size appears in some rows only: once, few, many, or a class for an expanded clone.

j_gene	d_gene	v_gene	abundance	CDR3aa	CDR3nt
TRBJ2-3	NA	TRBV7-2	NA	CASSLGVGPDTQYF	TGTGCCAGCAGCTTAGGGGTGGGCCCAGATACGCAGTATTTT
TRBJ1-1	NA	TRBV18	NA	CASSPLMVGEVEAFF	TGTGCCAGCTCACCATTAATGGTCGGGGAGGTTGAAGCTTTCTTT
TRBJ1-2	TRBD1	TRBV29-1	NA	CSVYTRGRGRGDGYTF	TGCAGCGTCTACACAAGGGGGCGGGGACGGGGGGATGGCTACACCTTC
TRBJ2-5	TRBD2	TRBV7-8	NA	CASSSQVGGTSSSETQYF	TGTGCCAGCAGCTCTCAGGTGGGGGGGACTAGTAGCTCTGAGACCCAGTACTTC
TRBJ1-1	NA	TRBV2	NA	CASRDAGRGSAEAFF	TGTGCCAGCAGAGACGCGGGTAGGGGTTCGGCTGAAGCTTTCTTT
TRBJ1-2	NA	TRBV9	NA	CASSAWGGSSPYGYTF	TGTGCCAGCAGCGCCTGGGGAGGGTCCTCCCCCTATGGCTACACCTTC
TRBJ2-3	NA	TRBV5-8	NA	CASSSTGLPTDTQYF	TGTGCCAGCAGCTCGACAGGACTTCCCACAGATACGCAGTATTTT
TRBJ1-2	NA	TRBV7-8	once	CASSLGGMANYGYTF	TGTGCCAGCAGCTTAGGGGGGATGGCGAACTATGGCTACACCTTC
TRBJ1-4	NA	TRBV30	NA	CAWAEWAGSNEKLFF	TGTGCCTGGGCGGAATGGGCAGGCAGTAATGAAAAACTGTTTTTT
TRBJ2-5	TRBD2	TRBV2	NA	CASKEKTGLAETQYF	TGTGCCAGCAAAGAAAAAACGGGACTAGCAGAGACCCAGTACTTC
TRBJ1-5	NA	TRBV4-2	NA	CASSQDQAGGNGNQPQHF	TGTGCCAGCAGCCAAGACCAAGCCGGGGGGAATGGCAATCAGCCCCAGCATTTT